The rows below give T cell receptor beta chains drawn from one sample of a study of brain T cells in children with intractable seizures. Here immunoSEQ multiplex PCR was the method, and the copy in TCRdb shows in-frame clones only, minus some. The data show 50,000 to 80,000 clones, around 96% seen once. Sequences were derived from peripheral blood, sampled at surgery. Receptor source: a boy under two years old with focal cortical dysplasia and intractable seizures. The CDR3 runs from the conserved cysteine through the conserved F or W. The order of the fields is D gene, J gene, V gene, clone size, CDR3 protein, CDR3 DNA. D genes are given only for firm matches. Size tells how often a clone was seen (once, few, many) or the class of an expanded clone, and some rows leave it out.

D: TRBD1
J: TRBJ2-6
V: TRBV24-1
size: .
CDR3: CATRTGTGANVLTF
DNA: TGTGCCACCAGGACAGGGACTGGGGCCAACGTCCTGACTTTC

D: TRBD1
J: TRBJ2-7
V: TRBV28
size: .
CDR3: CASRETGLNEQYF
DNA: TGTGCCAGCAGGGAGACAGGGTTAAACGAGCAGTACTTC

D: .
J: TRBJ2-7
V: TRBV5-3
size: .
CDR3: CARSPHQGLHEQYF
DNA: TGTGCCAGAAGCCCTCATCAGGGGTTACACGAGCAGTACTTC

D: TRBD1
J: TRBJ1-2
V: TRBV7-6
size: .
CDR3: CASSGGQDLKHGYTF
DNA: TGTGCCAGCAGCGGTGGACAGGACTTAAAGCATGGCTACACCTTC

D: TRBD1
J: TRBJ2-7
V: TRBV5-1
size: once
CDR3: CASSRTGGGEQYF
DNA: TGCGCCAGCAGCCGAACAGGGGGCGGCGAGCAGTACTTC

D: TRBD1
J: TRBJ2-7
V: TRBV3-1/TRBV3-2
size: .
CDR3: CASSQSGQGNEQYF
DNA: TGTGCCAGCAGCCAATCGGGACAGGGGAACGAGCAGTACTTC

D: .
J: TRBJ1-2
V: TRBV28
size: .
CDR3: CASTTTPSSNYGYTF
DNA: TGTGCCAGCACCACAACTCCCAGTTCTAACTATGGCTACACCTTC

D: .
J: TRBJ2-3
V: TRBV4-1
size: .
CDR3: CASSLTGPPFSTDTQYF
DNA: TGCGCCAGCAGCCTAACCGGGCCGCCTTTTAGCACAGATACGCAGTATTTT

D: .
J: TRBJ1-2
V: TRBV4-3
size: .
CDR3: CASSPLNRGYGYTF
DNA: TGCGCCAGCAGCCCGCTGAACCGGGGCTATGGCTACACCTTC

D: TRBD1
J: TRBJ1-4
V: TRBV6-5
size: .
CDR3: CASRSTGVANEKLFF
DNA: TGTGCCAGCAGATCGACAGGGGTAGCTAATGAAAAACTGTTTTTT

D: TRBD1
J: TRBJ1-3
V: TRBV5-1
size: once
CDR3: CASSSQGSGNTIYF
DNA: TGCGCCAGCAGCTCACAGGGGTCCGGAAACACCATATATTTT

D: TRBD1
J: TRBJ1-1
V: TRBV12-3/TRBV12-4
size: .
CDR3: CASSQGGAEAFF
DNA: TGTGCCAGCAGTCAGGGGGGCGCTGAAGCTTTCTTT

D: TRBD2
J: TRBJ2-2
V: TRBV4-1
size: .
CDR3: CASSQYSSGGAEELFF
DNA: TGCGCCAGCAGCCAATATTCTAGCGGGGGGGCCGAGGAGCTGTTTTTT

D: TRBD2
J: TRBJ2-1
V: TRBV7-2
size: .
CDR3: CASRPSGTAYNEQFF
DNA: TGTGCCAGCAGACCTAGCGGAACTGCCTACAATGAGCAGTTCTTC

D: .
J: TRBJ2-1
V: TRBV27
size: .
CDR3: CASSLSGTRSYNEQFF
DNA: TGTGCCAGCAGTTTATCCGGGACCCGGTCGTACAATGAGCAGTTCTTC

D: .
J: TRBJ1-1
V: TRBV12-3/TRBV12-4
size: .
CDR3: CASSGVTEAFF
DNA: TGTGCCAGCAGCGGGGTTACCGAAGCTTTCTTT

D: TRBD2
J: TRBJ2-5
V: TRBV7-8
size: .
CDR3: CASSLDVSGGQETQYF
DNA: TGTGCCAGCAGCTTAGACGTTAGCGGGGGACAAGAGACCCAGTACTTC

D: .
J: TRBJ1-4
V: TRBV6-5
size: .
CDR3: CASSSYRAGGEKLFF
DNA: TGTGCCAGCAGCTCCTACCGTGCGGGAGGGGAAAAACTGTTTTTT

D: .
J: TRBJ1-6
V: TRBV5-5
size: few
CDR3: CASRRTVSSYNSPLHF
DNA: TGTGCCAGCAGGAGGACAGTGAGCTCCTATAATTCACCCCTCCACTTT

D: TRBD2
J: TRBJ2-7
V: TRBV19
size: .
CDR3: CASRNSGSDYEQYF
DNA: TGTGCCAGTAGGAATAGCGGGAGCGACTACGAGCAGTACTTC

D: .
J: TRBJ1-5
V: TRBV7-2
size: .
CDR3: CASSPEAGLVHQPQHF
DNA: TGTGCCAGCAGCCCGGAGGCAGGGTTAGTCCATCAGCCCCAGCATTTT

D: TRBD2
J: TRBJ2-3
V: TRBV28
size: .
CDR3: CAGGLAGTTDTQYF
DNA: TGTGCCGGCGGACTAGCGGGAACCACAGATACGCAGTATTTT

D: TRBD2
J: TRBJ2-7
V: TRBV5-6
size: .
CDR3: CASSFTSASYEQYF
DNA: TGTGCCAGCAGCTTTACTAGCGCCTCCTACGAGCAGTACTTC

D: TRBD1
J: TRBJ1-1
V: TRBV6-2/TRBV6-3
size: .
CDR3: CASSYFIRSGQDTEAFF
DNA: TGTGCCAGCAGTTATTTCATTCGTTCGGGACAGGACACTGAAGCTTTCTTT

D: .
J: TRBJ1-6
V: TRBV27
size: .
CDR3: CASSSIGSYNSPLHF
DNA: TGTGCCAGCAGTTCCATCGGTTCGTATAATTCACCCCTCCACTTT

D: .
J: TRBJ1-1
V: TRBV24-1
size: .
CDR3: CATSEGENTEAFF
DNA: TGTGCCACCAGTGAGGGGGAAAACACTGAAGCTTTCTTT

D: .
J: TRBJ2-3
V: TRBV9
size: .
CDR3: CASSAGGGQDTQYF
DNA: TGTGCCAGCAGCGCTGGGGGGGGGCAAGATACGCAGTATTTT

D: .
J: TRBJ2-5
V: TRBV12-3/TRBV12-4
size: .
CDR3: CASSSAETQYF
DNA: TGTGCCAGCAGTTCAGCGGAGACCCAGTACTTC

D: .
J: TRBJ1-1
V: TRBV7-9
size: .
CDR3: CASSLVWQNTEAFF
DNA: TGTGCCAGCAGCTTAGTGTGGCAGAACACTGAAGCTTTCTTT

D: .
J: TRBJ2-1
V: TRBV5-1
size: .
CDR3: CASSLAPRTDYNEQFF
DNA: TGCGCCAGCAGCTTGGCCCCCCGGACGGACTACAATGAGCAGTTCTTC

D: .
J: TRBJ2-2
V: TRBV11-3
size: .
CDR3: CASSLGTDPDTGELFF
DNA: TGTGCCAGCAGCTTAGGTACGGATCCGGACACCGGGGAGCTGTTTTTT

D: .
J: TRBJ1-5
V: TRBV28
size: .
CDR3: CASSLWPDQPQHF
DNA: TGTGCCAGCAGTCTCTGGCCCGATCAGCCCCAGCATTTT

D: .
J: TRBJ2-7
V: TRBV5-4
size: .
CDR3: CASSLGYEQYF
DNA: TGTGCCAGCAGCTTGGGTTACGAGCAGTACTTC

D: .
J: TRBJ2-3
V: TRBV18
size: .
CDR3: CASSPRADTQYF
DNA: TGTGCCAGCTCACCACGAGCAGATACGCAGTATTTT

D: .
J: TRBJ1-2
V: TRBV5-4
size: once
CDR3: CASSNTMVYGYTF
DNA: TGTGCCAGCAGCAATACAATGGTCTATGGCTACACCTTC

D: .
J: TRBJ2-7
V: TRBV18
size: .
CDR3: CASSPDVWGDEQYF
DNA: TGTGCCAGCTCACCCGACGTATGGGGGGACGAGCAGTACTTC

D: .
J: TRBJ2-4
V: TRBV2
size: .
CDR3: CASSEGGEMMENIQYF
DNA: TGTGCCAGCAGTGAAGGGGGGGAGATGATGGAAAACATTCAGTACTTC

D: TRBD2
J: TRBJ2-5
V: TRBV5-1
size: .
CDR3: CASSRGLAGGQETQYF
DNA: TGCGCCAGCAGCCGGGGACTAGCGGGGGGACAAGAGACCCAGTACTTC

D: TRBD1
J: TRBJ1-2
V: TRBV29-1
size: .
CDR3: CSVERRDREFYGYTF
DNA: TGCAGCGTTGAACGGCGGGACAGGGAATTTTATGGCTACACCTTC

D: TRBD1
J: TRBJ2-7
V: TRBV7-8
size: once
CDR3: CASSLTGAPRGQYF
DNA: TGTGCCAGCAGCCTGACAGGGGCCCCGCGTGGGCAGTACTTC

D: .
J: TRBJ1-1
V: TRBV25-1
size: few
CDR3: CASSELGGPSDTEAFF
DNA: TGTGCCAGCAGTGAATTAGGGGGTCCGTCGGACACTGAAGCTTTCTTT

D: .
J: TRBJ1-2
V: TRBV20-1
size: .
CDR3: CSGGLNYGYTF
DNA: TGCAGTGGAGGACTCAACTATGGCTACACCTTC

D: .
J: TRBJ2-7
V: TRBV6-5
size: .
CDR3: CASSRGQGGYEQYF
DNA: TGTGCCAGCAGTCGGGGGCAGGGCGGCTACGAGCAGTACTTC

D: .
J: TRBJ1-4
V: TRBV5-1
size: once
CDR3: CASSLVVGATNEKLFF
DNA: TGCGCCAGCAGCTTGGTAGTCGGGGCAACTAATGAAAAACTGTTTTTT

D: .
J: TRBJ1-2
V: TRBV10-3
size: .
CDR3: CAIRGPGPYGYTF
DNA: TGTGCCATCAGGGGGCCGGGCCCCTATGGCTACACCTTC

D: TRBD1
J: TRBJ1-2
V: TRBV5-6
size: .
CDR3: CASSFTGGTKYGYTF
DNA: TGTGCCAGCAGCTTCACAGGGGGCACCAAGTACGGCTACACCTTC

D: .
J: TRBJ1-2
V: TRBV28
size: once
CDR3: CASILSLDGRNYGYTF
DNA: TGTGCCAGCATACTAAGCCTTGACGGGCGGAACTATGGCTACACCTTC

D: .
J: TRBJ1-2
V: TRBV27
size: .
CDR3: CASSLAPGGRGYTF
DNA: TGTGCCAGCAGTTTAGCCCCTGGGGGTAGGGGGTACACCTTC

D: TRBD1
J: TRBJ1-6
V: TRBV12-5
size: once
CDR3: CASGLGYITGQGSYQVNSPLHF
DNA: TGTGCTAGTGGTTTGGGCTACATAACGGGACAGGGTTCGTATCAAGTTAATTCACCCCTCCACTTT

D: .
J: TRBJ2-7
V: TRBV24-1
size: .
CDR3: CATSDSRFSYEQYF
DNA: TGTGCCACCAGTGATTCCAGGTTCTCCTACGAGCAGTACTTC

D: TRBD1
J: TRBJ2-6
V: TRBV5-4
size: .
CDR3: CASSQDRGSDVLTF
DNA: TGTGCCAGCAGCCAGGACAGGGGATCAGACGTCCTGACTTTC

D: .
J: TRBJ1-5
V: TRBV28
size: .
CDR3: CASSTTGSNQPQHF
DNA: TGTGCCAGCAGCACCACAGGGAGCAATCAGCCCCAGCATTTT

D: .
J: TRBJ2-3
V: TRBV9
size: .
CDR3: CASSADRSGLTDTQYF
DNA: TGTGCCAGCAGCGCTGACAGGTCTGGGTTGACAGATACGCAGTATTTT

D: .
J: TRBJ1-2
V: TRBV30
size: .
CDR3: CAGKKGGRPFRIYGYTF
DNA: TGTGCCGGGAAGAAGGGGGGGCGTCCCTTCCGGATCTATGGCTACACCTTC